This TCR beta chain came from a study of blood T cell repertoires in COVID-19 (dated by TCRdb to the early 2020s). Background on the whole study: Samples covering the acute and convalescent phases of COVID-19 were provided by collaborators in the United States, Italy and Spain. The prospective study material was composed of cDNA or gDNA derived from T cells, B-cell-depleted T cells, or PBMCs. Deeply sampled blood TCRbeta repertoires from subjects exposed to, actively infected with, or recovered from COVID-19 were included in the dataset. The repertoires were made available in a free public database intended to serve as a resource for research on the immune response to SARS-CoV-2. The samples were drawn from two sources: the first 160 participants of the ongoing ImmuneRACE study, and over 950 subjects contributed by 6 global collaborators. Nearly every sample came with metadata listing a de-identified subject ID, COVID-19 status, age in years and sex. HLA class I and class II types, where available, came from metadata supplied by the sample provider rather than from assay-based typing. The investigation overall reported the following: Clinical and demographic metadata were provided uncurated, with the amount varying by source and participant.

Whole blood was collected in K2EDTA tubes by collaborating institutions according to the institutions' own protocols. For TCRbeta analysis, collaborator samples were shipped as frozen whole blood, as isolated PBMCs, or as DNA extracted from either sample type. The immunoSEQ Assay, a bias-controlled multiplex PCR, was used to amplify TCRbeta CDR3 regions from genomic DNA. The source study handled its data this way. The number of nucleated cells in each sample was estimated from the amplification of reference gene primers within the assay. To quantify the absolute abundance of each unique TCRbeta CDR3 rearrangement, sequence reads were collapsed and filtered. For each sample, productive Simpson clonality was calculated by taking the square root of Simpson's diversity index across productive rearrangements. Imported from immuneACCESS, the table was reduced by TCRdb to in-frame sequences with V and J called. These copies leave out some clones; in studies compared against another copy, an unresolved V gene accounts for under half, and the cause of the remainder is not known. That table furnishes V, J and clone size, whereas the DNA furnished D and trimming. Within this sample are 72,000 or so clones, with 70% to 85% of them counted one time only. The top ten clones comprise 15% to 20% of the sample.

Comment on this clone: There is no known antigen for this receptor. The input lacks base qualities; no much larger clone sits a single base away.

The sequence was collected from an elderly man with active COVID-19. The specimen was peripheral blood.

The sequence in DNA is TGTGCCAGCAGCTTGGAGGGGCTTACCAACACAGATACGCAGTATTTT. Its translation reads: CASSLEGLTNTDTQYF. The V gene is TRBV5-6 and the J gene is TRBJ2-3; the D region possibly corresponds to TRBD1 (5 bases align). From the cysteine through the phenylalanine, the CDR3 covers 16 amino acids. The sequence is cut down to CDR3 DNA, 48 bases in frame from base 1. V drops 0 bases and J drops 2 bases, leaving 13 bases in between. The germline V gene provides CDR1 SGHDT and CDR2 YYEEEE.